What follows are 6 T cell receptor beta chains derived from one specimen sequenced in a study of untreated major depressive disorder. Sequenced by immunoSEQ multiplex PCR; TCRdb stores in-frame clones only, minus some. The table includes about 21,000 clones, 90% to 95% detected once. The source material was CD4+ T cells from PBMCs. The source is a man aged 25 to 40 in good health.

The genes are TRBV2 and TRBJ1-2; D unresolved. The CDR3 length is 12 residues. V lost 6 bases to trimming and J lost 5 bases, with 10 bases between them. CDR1 is SNHLY and CDR2 is FYNNEI in the germline V gene. The CDR3 loop is CASSPAGYGYTF. CDR3 nucleotide sequence: TGTGCCAGCAGCCCCGCGGGGTATGGCTACACCTTC.

The chain joins TRBV6-6 to TRBJ2-3; possible D gene TRBD1, 6 bases. This CDR3 has 12 amino acids. Germline V gene sequence: CDR1 MNHNY, CDR2 SVGAGI (reference sequence). The V end was cut by 4 bases, the J end by 6 bases, with 8 bases between. In DNA, the CDR3 is TGTGCCAGCAGTTGGGGGCGGGATACGCAGTATTTT. This gives the protein CASSWGRDTQYF.

The chain couples TRBV11-1 to TRBJ2-3; D is unresolved. This CDR3 region has 17 residues. Per germline, CDR1 SGHAT and CDR2 FQDESV (reference sequence). Trimming pared 2 bases from V and 3 bases from J, leaving 18 bases between. Written as DNA, the CDR3 is TGTGCCAGCAGCTTACCCCCGCGCGTGATTTTAACAGATACGCAGTATTTT. This sequence encodes CASSLPPRVILTDTQYF. The whole variable domain, remainder taken from reference TRBV11-1 and TRBJ2-3, is EAEVAQSPRYKITEKSQAVAFWCDPISGHATLYWYRQILGQGPELLVQFQDESVVDDSQLPKDRFSAERLKGVDSTLKIQPAELGDSAMYLCASSLPPRVILTDTQYFGPGTRLTVL.

The V and J genes are TRBV30 and TRBJ1-2; 8 nucleotides align to TRBD1. Trimming cost V 2 bases and J 8 bases; bases outside gene matches: 7. Looked up from germline, CDR1 is GTSNPN and CDR2 is SVGIG (reference sequence). CDR3 length: 13 residues. The chain's CDR3 is CAWSRDRPSGYTF. CDR3 nucleotides: TGTGCCTGGAGTCGGGACAGGCCTTCGGGCTACACCTTC.

The rearrangement uses TRBV4-3 and TRBJ2-7; D might be TRBD1 or TRBD2, each matching 6 bases. The CDR3 runs to 14 residues. V was clipped by 0 bases and J by 4 bases, with 10 bases between them. Germline-derived CDR1 and CDR2 are LGHNA and YSLEER. CDR3 sequence (DNA): TGCGCCAGCAGCCAAGACCGGGGGCCTTACGAGCAGTACTTC. Its protein is CASSQDRGPYEQYF.

V gene TRBV4-1 combines with J gene TRBJ2-3; 7 bases agree with TRBD2. The ends lost 0 bases at V and 2 bases at J; junction bases unmatched: 11. This CDR3 has 18 residues. Germline V gene lookup returns CDR1 MGHRA and CDR2 YSYEKL. Here the CDR3 reads CASSQERTREGSTDTQYF. For the CDR3, the DNA is TGCGCCAGCAGCCAAGAACGGACCAGGGAGGGGTCCACAGATACGCAGTATTTT.